These 22 T cell receptor beta chains came from one sample sequenced in a study of T-cell memory formation after mild COVID-19. MiXCR was run by TCRdb on the 5' RACE reads, yielding one entry per CDR3 protein. The sample lists about 250,000 distinct CDR3 sequences, roughly 14% seen once, with under 2.5% in the top ten. Sequencing was carried out using PBMCs or a T cell subset sorted from them (not recorded which). The receptors derive from an adult woman who had mild COVID-19 (a few samples of this study predate the infection). Cell type and time point are not known.

In this sample, this clonotype turned up a few times. The chain employs TRBV7-6 and TRBJ2-1, with D unclear. This CDR3 has 15 residues. Germline V gene lookup returns CDR1 SGHVS and CDR2 FNYEAQ. The V and J ends lost 7 bases and 0 bases respectively, with 13 bases between them. The CDR3 DNA reads as TGTGCCAGCACCAATCCTTGGAGCTCCTACAATGAGCAGTTCTTC. Its protein is CASTNPWSSYNEQFF.

In its sample, this clonotype was seen a few times. One end of the junction varies from germline; a read error may be responsible. This chain uses TRBV7-8 with TRBJ1-2, with D maybe TRBD1 (5 bases). The CDR3 loop spans 13 amino acids. CDR1 is SGHVS and CDR2 is FQNEAQ in the germline V gene. CDR3: CASRLAGSGGYTF. The CDR3 DNA follows: TGTGCCAGCCGCTTAGCAGGGTCCGGTGGCTACACCTTC. The whole variable domain, remainder taken from reference TRBV7-8 and TRBJ1-2, is GAGVSQSPRYKVAKRGQDVALRCDPISGHVSLFWYQQALGQGPEFLTYFQNEAQLDKSGLPSDRFFAERPEGSVSTLKIQRTQQEDSAVYLCASRLAGSGGYTFGSGTRLTVV.

This clonotype was detected a few times. This chain joins TRBV7-6 and TRBJ1-2; TRBD1 matches at 10 bases. The CDR3 sequence is 14 residues long. Germline V gene lookup returns CDR1 SGHVS and CDR2 FNYEAQ. Losses at the gene ends were 0 bases for V and 6 bases for J; bases not matched to a gene: 1. As DNA, the CDR3 is TGTGCCAGCAGCTTAGCGACAGGGGGCCATGGCTACACCTTC. Protein: CASSLATGGHGYTF.

This clonotype occurred many times. V is TRBV29-1 and J is TRBJ2-3, with 10 bases matching TRBD2. Germline assignment: CDR1 SQVTM and CDR2 ANQGSEA. CDR3 length: 14 residues. With V trimmed by 7 bases and J by 2 bases, 6 bases remained unmatched. The CDR3, as DNA: TGCAGCGCCGCTACTAGCGGGACCACAGATACGCAGTATTTT. It is translated as CSAATSGTTDTQYF.

This clonotype was picked up many times. This chain connects TRBV4-3 to TRBJ2-1, with D perhaps assigned TRBD1 or TRBD2 (5 bases each). The CDR3 spans 16 residues. Trimming left V 0 bases short and J 12 bases short, with 21 bases between. Germline CDR1 and CDR2: LGHNA and YSLEER. The CDR3 DNA sequence: TGCGCCAGCAGCCAAGAAGGGGCTGGACGGGGTGGTCCGCAGTTCTTC. It encodes CASSQEGAGRGGPQFF.

The V call is TRBV19, the J call TRBJ2-7, with a possible D match to TRBD1 (5 bases). This CDR3 comprises 15 residues. V lost 3 bases to trimming and J lost 1 base, with 13 bases between them. Germline values: CDR1 LNHDA, CDR2 SQIVND (reference sequence). CDR3 in amino acids: CASSMIPGQSYEQYF. CDR3 DNA: TGTGCCAGTAGTATGATTCCCGGACAATCCTACGAGCAGTACTTC.

This clonotype was seen a few times. The rearrangement links TRBV28 to TRBJ2-3, with 12 bases matching TRBD2. V was pared by 5 bases and J by 5 bases, with 11 bases of the junction left unmatched. The CDR3 covers 17 residues. Germline CDR1 MDHEN, CDR2 SYDVKM. The CDR3 here is CASSPTRLAGAEDTQYF. DNA of the CDR3: TGTGCCAGCAGTCCAACCCGACTAGCGGGAGCTGAAGATACGCAGTATTTT.

The chain carries TRBV18 and TRBJ1-1; 9 bases match TRBD1. The length of the CDR3 is 17 residues. Trimming took 1 base from V and 5 from J; bases not matched to a gene: 11. In germline, CDR1 is KGHSH, CDR2 LQKENI. CDR3 residues: CASSPHNPGQGWTEAFF. For the CDR3, the DNA is TGTGCCAGCTCACCACATAATCCGGGACAGGGTTGGACTGAAGCTTTCTTT. Drawing the rest from reference TRBV18 and TRBJ1-1, the complete variable domain is NAGVMQNPRHLVRRRGQEARLRCSPMKGHSHVYWYRQLPEEGLKFMVYLQKENIIDESGMPKERFSAEFPKEGPSILRIQQVVRGDSAAYFCASSPHNPGQGWTEAFFGQGTRLTVV.

J is TRBJ2-3 and V is TRBV27, with TRBD1 matching 7 bases. Germline V gene lookup returns CDR1 MNHEY and CDR2 SMNVEV (reference sequence). J was trimmed by 7 bases and V by 3 bases; bases with no gene match: 10. The CDR3 length is 15 residues. CDR3 in amino acids: CASSFDGQVSYTQYF. CDR3 nucleotides: TGTGCCAGCAGTTTCGATGGACAGGTCTCATATACGCAGTATTTT.

The chain employs TRBV5-1 and TRBJ2-7; perhaps TRBD1 as D (6 bases). Trimming pared 2 bases from V and 4 bases from J, leaving 10 bases between. Per germline, CDR1 SGHRS and CDR2 YFSETQ. This CDR3 comprises 13 residues. CDR3 DNA: TGCGCCAGCAGCTTCAATCAGGGGTACGAGCAGTACTTC. Translated: CASSFNQGYEQYF.

This clonotype has ten or more counts. The V call is TRBV7-3, the J call TRBJ2-3; no definite D call. V gave up 0 bases and J gave up 2 bases, with 6 bases separating them. The CDR3 is 14 residues long. Germline V gene lookup returns CDR1 SGHTA and CDR2 FQGTGA. The CDR3 spells CASSLTSNTDTQYF. The CDR3 DNA is TGTGCCAGCAGCTTAACTAGCAACACAGATACGCAGTATTTT.

The genes are TRBV20-1 and TRBJ1-5, with TRBD1 matching 8 bases. Germline CDR1 is DFQATT and CDR2 is SNEGSKA (reference sequence). CDR3 length: 14 residues. J gave up 1 base and V 2 bases, and 1 base lay outside the gene matches. CDR3 nucleotide sequence: TGCAGTGCTAGAACAGGGGGGAGCAATCAGCCCCAGCATTTT. This translates into CSARTGGSNQPQHF.

This clonotype was seen a handful of times. The chain employs TRBV19 and TRBJ2-2; no clear D gene. From germline, CDR1 is LNHDA and CDR2 SQIVND (reference sequence). The CDR3 contains 14 residues. V was trimmed by 7 bases and J by 1 base, leaving 10 bases between them. The CDR3 loop is CASKNARNTGELFF. CDR3 sequence (DNA): TGTGCCAGTAAAAATGCGCGGAACACCGGGGAGCTGTTTTTT.

This clonotype turned up a few times. The chain has TRBV4-1 and TRBJ1-3; 9 bases line up with TRBD1. Germline CDR1 is MGHRA and CDR2 is YSYEKL. This CDR3 spans 16 amino acids. Trimming took 0 bases from V and 4 from J; bases not matched to a gene: 4. CDR3 bases: TGCGCCAGCAGCCAAGAGGGACAGGGATTCGGAAACACCATATATTTT. Translating gives CASSQEGQGFGNTIYF.

The genes are TRBV27 and TRBJ1-2; possibly TRBD1 for D (5 bases). This CDR3 has 12 residues. CDR1 is MNHEY, CDR2 SMNVEV, per germline (reference sequence). V gave up 9 bases and J gave up 6 bases, with 14 bases separating them. The CDR3, as DNA: TGTGCCAGTCGGGACCCCGGACATGGCTACACCTTC. Its protein product is CASRDPGHGYTF.

This rearrangement joins TRBV19 to TRBJ1-5, with D unresolved. CDR3 length: 15 residues. The germline V gene has CDR1 LNHDA and CDR2 SQIVND (reference sequence). V shed 7 bases and J shed 1 base, with 14 bases lying between them. The CDR3 DNA is TGTGCCAGTACCCGAAGGACCGCAAGCAATCAGCCCCAGCATTTT. As protein: CASTRRTASNQPQHF.

This clonotype was detected only a few times. The rearrangement joins TRBV9 to TRBJ2-3; D ambiguous. The V gene's germline CDR1 is SGDLS and CDR2 YYNGEE. Trimming shortened V by 0 bases and J by 0 bases, and 11 bases separated the two germline ends. The CDR3 extends over 16 amino acids. CDR3 amino acids: CASSVADGRSTDTQYF. CDR3 bases: TGTGCCAGCAGCGTAGCAGACGGCAGAAGCACAGATACGCAGTATTTT.

The J gene is TRBJ2-4, the V gene TRBV11-2; 7 bases are shared with TRBD1. Germline CDR1 is SGHAT and CDR2 is FQNNGV. This CDR3 is built from 13 residues. V was clipped by 5 bases and J by 11 bases; unmatched bases: 9. The chain's CDR3 is CASSRDRERFQYF. The CDR3 DNA follows: TGTGCCAGCAGCCGGGACAGAGAGCGCTTTCAGTACTTC.

This clonotype turned up a few times. The gene calls are TRBV15 and TRBJ2-2; D not certain. V was trimmed by 1 base and J by 6 bases, leaving 3 bases between them. Germline V CDR1 and CDR2: LNHNV, YYDKDF (reference sequence). This CDR3 has 12 amino acids. The CDR3 is CATSRVAGELFF. As DNA, the CDR3 is TGTGCCACCAGCAGAGTGGCCGGGGAGCTGTTTTTT.

The genes are TRBV12-3 or TRBV12-4 and TRBJ2-7, with D maybe TRBD1 (6 bases). This CDR3 contains 14 residues. The V gene lost 5 bases and the J gene lost 3 bases, with 14 bases spanning the gap. The CDR3 region has the DNA TGTGCCAGCAGTGCCTACAGGGACCACTACGAGCAGTACTTC. Translating gives CASSAYRDHYEQYF.

This chain links TRBV25-1 with TRBJ2-3; D unclear. In germline, CDR1 is MGHDK, CDR2 SYGVNS. Deletions cut 3 bases from V and 2 bases from J, with 9 bases between. This CDR3 is built from 14 residues. The CDR3 loop reads CASSDVGITDTQYF. The CDR3, as DNA: TGTGCCAGCAGTGATGTAGGGATCACAGATACGCAGTATTTT.

There are a few counts of this clonotype. V and J are TRBV7-2 and TRBJ2-3, with unresolved D. The CDR3 length is 13 residues. The V end was cut by 5 bases, the J end by 10 bases, with 16 bases between. CDR1 and CDR2 (germline): SGHTA, FQGNSA. CDR3 sequence (DNA): TGTGCCAGCAGCCCCCCTCACGGGTTCCCGCAGTATTTT. Translating gives CASSPPHGFPQYF. Full variable domain (outside the CDR3, taken from reference TRBV7-2 and TRBJ2-3): GAGVSQSPSNKVTEKGKDVELRCDPISGHTALYWYRQSLGQGLEFLIYFQGNSAPDKSGLPSDRFSAERTGGSVSTLTIQRTQQEDSAVYLCASSPPHGFPQYFGPGTRLTVL.